This note documents a single TCR beta chain sequence. The entry originates in a study of blood T cell repertoires in COVID-19. The protocol was immunoSEQ multiplex PCR, while the TCRdb copy is restricted to in-frame clones and leaves out a portion. The sample has more than 95,000 clones, 80% to 95% seen once. This receptor was identified in a man aged 45-60 years with COVID-19, enrolled during active disease. The sample taken for sequencing was peripheral blood.

The CDR3 here is CASSTTDQETQYF. CDR3 sequence (DNA): TGTGCCAGTAGTACGACAGACCAAGAGACCCAGTACTTC. The chain recombines TRBV19 with TRBJ2-5, with D possibly TRBD1 on 5 matching bases. V lost 4 bases and J 0 bases, leaving 6 bases between the germline ends. The CDR3 extends over 13 amino acids. Germline V gives CDR1 LNHDA, CDR2 SQIVND (reference sequence).